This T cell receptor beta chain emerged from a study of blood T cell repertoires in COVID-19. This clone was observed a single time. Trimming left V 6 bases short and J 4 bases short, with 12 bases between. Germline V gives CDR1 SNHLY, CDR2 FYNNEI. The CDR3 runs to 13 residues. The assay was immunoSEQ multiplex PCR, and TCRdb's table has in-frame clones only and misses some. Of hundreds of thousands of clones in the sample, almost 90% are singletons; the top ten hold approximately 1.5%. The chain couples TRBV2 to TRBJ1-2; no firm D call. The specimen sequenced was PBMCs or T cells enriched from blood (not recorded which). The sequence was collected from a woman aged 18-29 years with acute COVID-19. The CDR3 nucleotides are TGTGCCAGCAGCCCCCCAGGTCGCTATGGCTACACCTTC. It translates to CASSPPGRYGYTF.